A single sample gave rise to the 30 T cell receptor beta chains below, sequenced in a study of technical replicates of blood from a handful of donors. TCRdb's table, derived via immunoSEQ multiplex PCR, lists solely in-frame clones and lacks some. Counted here are approximately 74,000 clones, over 80% occurring once; the ten biggest clones make up about 4.5%. The material sequenced was PBMCs. The receptors derive from a human donor in good health. Some clones in this sample may be carry-over from other donors' samples.

The rearrangement uses TRBV7-2 and TRBJ1-1; TRBD1 matches at 8 bases. The V gene's germline CDR1 is SGHTA and CDR2 FQGNSA. The CDR3 length is 14 residues. V shed 6 bases, J shed 8 bases, and the junction held 11 bases outside the gene matches. The CDR3: CASSFRFGQGEAFF. The DNA of the CDR3 is TGTGCCAGCAGTTTCCGATTTGGACAGGGAGAAGCTTTCTTT. The full variable domain, with the rest looked up from reference TRBV7-2 and TRBJ1-1, is GAGVSQSPSNKVTEKGKDVELRCDPISGHTALYWYRQSLGQGLEFLIYFQGNSAPDKSGLPSDRFSAERTGGSVSTLTIQRTQQEDSAVYLCASSFRFGQGEAFFGQGTRLTVV.

The chain combines TRBV5-1 with TRBJ2-5, with 8 nucleotides matching TRBD2. Per germline, CDR1 SGHRS and CDR2 YFSETQ. The CDR3 totals 15 residues. Trimming removed 4 bases from V and 2 bases from J; junction bases left unmatched: 7. The chain's CDR3 is CASSTDGTRQETQYF. The CDR3 DNA sequence: TGCGCCAGCAGCACCGACGGGACTAGACAAGAGACCCAGTACTTC.

The chain is built from TRBV19 and TRBJ1-2; 9 bases are a match to TRBD1. CDR1 is LNHDA and CDR2 is SQIVND in the germline V gene (reference sequence). Trimming took 0 bases from V and 7 from J; bases not matched to a gene: 6. This CDR3 is built from 15 residues. Here the CDR3 DNA reads TGTGCCAGTAGTATAGAGGGGACAGGGAGCGGTGGCTACACCTTC. It encodes CASSIEGTGSGGYTF.

The chain couples TRBV30 to TRBJ1-5, with 11 bases fitting TRBD1. The V gene end was trimmed by 3 bases and the J gene end by 6 bases; junction bases not matched to a gene: 4. The CDR3 length is 14 residues. CDR1 and CDR2 (germline): GTSNPN, SVGIG (reference sequence). CDR3 residues: CAWRGQGAGQPQHF. Written as DNA, the CDR3 is TGTGCCTGGAGAGGACAGGGGGCTGGTCAGCCCCAGCATTTT.

The chain joins TRBV7-9 to TRBJ1-4; D may be TRBD1 (5 bases). V was cut by 5 bases and J by 0 bases, with 10 bases left in between. The germline V gene encodes CDR1 SEHNR and CDR2 FQNEAQ (reference sequence). The CDR3 covers 15 residues. CDR3 sequence reads: CASSRQGTTNEKLFF. The CDR3 DNA is TGTGCCAGCAGCCGCCAGGGTACAACTAATGAAAAACTGTTTTTT.

The chain carries TRBV19 and TRBJ2-1; 12 nucleotides line up with TRBD2. Germline CDR1 reads LNHDA; CDR2 reads SQIVND (reference sequence). V lost 2 bases and J lost 6; bases outside the gene matches: 2. The CDR3 contains 15 residues. CDR3 sequence: CASSISSGRANEQFF. The CDR3 DNA is TGTGCCAGTAGTATATCTAGCGGGAGGGCCAATGAGCAGTTCTTC.

As DNA, the CDR3 is TGTGCCAGCAGCTTCCGACTAGCGGGAGGGCCTGAGACCCAGTACTTC. Encoded protein: CASSFRLAGGPETQYF. This sequence joins TRBV13 and TRBJ2-5, with 14 positions matching TRBD2. V shed 3 bases, J shed 5 bases, and the junction held 5 bases outside the gene matches. This CDR3 has 16 residues. Germline loops: CDR1 PRHDT, CDR2 FYEKMQ (reference sequence).

The V gene is TRBV27, the J gene TRBJ1-2; D may be TRBD1 (5 bases). Trimming cost V 5 bases and J 7 bases, with 17 bases left between them. Germline values: CDR1 MNHEY, CDR2 SMNVEV (reference sequence). The CDR3 runs 14 residues. DNA of the CDR3: TGTGCCAGCAGTCCTCGCCGGGGGGAATCTGGCTACACCTTC. Protein product: CASSPRRGESGYTF.

V is TRBV5-1 and J is TRBJ2-7; TRBD2 agrees at 7 bases. From germline, CDR1 is SGHRS and CDR2 YFSETQ. This CDR3 region has 13 residues. The trim removed 2 bases at V and 4 bases at J, leaving 3 bases unmatched. CDR3 in DNA: TGCGCCAGCAGCTTAGGACTAGAATACGAGCAGTACTTC. It is translated as CASSLGLEYEQYF.

The CDR3 sequence: CASSPSGLAGDEQFF. Here the CDR3 DNA reads TGTGCCAGCAGCCCCTCGGGACTAGCGGGAGATGAGCAGTTCTTC. The gene calls are TRBV9 and TRBJ2-1, with 14 positions matching TRBD2. The V gene's germline CDR1 is SGDLS and CDR2 YYNGEE. The trim removed 4 bases at V and 8 bases at J, leaving 5 bases unmatched. CDR3 length: 15 residues.

This clone appeared once. The J gene is TRBJ2-4, the V gene TRBV11-3; tentatively, D is TRBD2 (6 bases). Per germline, CDR1 SGHNT and CDR2 YENEEA. This CDR3 comprises 13 residues. V shed 5 bases and J shed 9 bases, with 14 bases lying between them. The CDR3 region has the DNA TGTGCCAGCAGCACGGGAGCAAGTGGCATTCAGTACTTC. Translated: CASSTGASGIQYF.

The rearrangement joins TRBV5-1 to TRBJ1-1; TRBD1 matches at 7 bases. Germline loops: CDR1 SGHRS, CDR2 YFSETQ. Losses at the gene ends were 3 bases for V and 4 bases for J; bases not matched to a gene: 3. This CDR3 is 13 amino acids long. The CDR3 here is CASSYQGGTEAFF. Written as DNA, the CDR3 is TGCGCCAGCAGCTACCAGGGGGGCACTGAAGCTTTCTTT.

V gene TRBV18 combines with J gene TRBJ2-5; TRBD2 aligns across 7 bases. CDR1 is KGHSH, CDR2 LQKENI, per germline. This CDR3 spans 13 amino acids. Germline trimming cut 2 bases from V and 3 bases from J; bases unmatched to any gene: 0. CDR3 DNA: TGTGCCAGCTCACCAGGGACTAAAGAGACCCAGTACTTC. It translates to CASSPGTKETQYF.

Concerning this clone: Other DNA variants within this sample encode the same CDR3. V gene TRBV7-3 combines with J gene TRBJ2-5; D possibly corresponds to TRBD1 (6 bases). The V gene's germline CDR1 is SGHTA and CDR2 FQGTGA. The CDR3 has 13 amino acids. V was cut by 2 bases and J by 5 bases, with 9 bases left in between. As DNA, the CDR3 is TGTGCCAGCAGCTTAGGGGGCGGTGAGACCCAGTACTTC. Its translation is CASSLGGGETQYF.

The CDR3 DNA is TGTGCCAGCTCAACCGACAGTTTGAGCAATCAGCCCCAGCATTTT. Protein sequence: CASSTDSLSNQPQHF. The chain recombines TRBV18 with TRBJ1-5, with D maybe TRBD1 (5 bases). Trimming stripped 5 bases from V and 1 base from J, with 12 bases between. CDR1 and CDR2 (germline): KGHSH, LQKENI. The CDR3 is 15 residues long.

The chain carries TRBV19 and TRBJ2-3, with D tentatively TRBD1 (5 bases). The CDR3 length is 12 residues. From germline, CDR1 is LNHDA and CDR2 SQIVND (reference sequence). Here the CDR3 reads CASDQGTDTQYF. The CDR3 DNA is TGTGCGTCTGACCAGGGAACAGATACGCAGTATTTT.

The chain is built from TRBV6-5 and TRBJ1-5, with TRBD1 matching 7 bases. The CDR3 extends over 15 amino acids. The V and J ends lost 2 bases and 7 bases, in that order; junction bases with no gene match: 8. Germline values: CDR1 MNHEY, CDR2 SVGAGI. The CDR3 loop is CASSYTGAAGQPQHF. CDR3 bases: TGTGCCAGCAGTTACACAGGGGCGGCAGGACAGCCCCAGCATTTT.

The V gene is TRBV9, the J gene TRBJ2-1, with 14 bases matching TRBD2. CDR1 and CDR2 (germline): SGDLS, YYNGEE. Germline trimming cut 0 bases from V and 7 bases from J; bases unmatched to any gene: 0. The CDR3 length is 15 residues. CDR3 nucleotides: TGTGCCAGCAGCGTAGGGACTAGCGGGAGGAATGAGCAGTTCTTC. This sequence encodes CASSVGTSGRNEQFF.

V gene TRBV6-5 combines with J gene TRBJ2-6; no definite D call. This CDR3 spans 15 amino acids. Germline V gene sequence: CDR1 MNHEY, CDR2 SVGAGI. Trimming stripped 7 bases from V and 0 bases from J, with 10 bases between. CDR3 bases: TGTGCCAGCACCCGGAGTTCCTCTGGGGCCAACGTCCTGACTTTC. This translates into CASTRSSSGANVLTF.

The chain employs TRBV18 and TRBJ1-5; 11 bases are a match to TRBD1. The length of the CDR3 is 15 residues. Germline V gene lookup returns CDR1 KGHSH and CDR2 LQKENI. With 6 bases clipped from V and 6 bases from J, the junction kept 7 bases outside the gene matches. Here the CDR3 DNA reads TGTGCCAGCTCCCCCGGGACAGGGGGTTTTCAGCCCCAGCATTTT. Protein sequence: CASSPGTGGFQPQHF.

This chain uses TRBV11-2 with TRBJ2-7, with 7 positions matching TRBD2. The CDR3 spans 17 residues. V was pared by 4 bases and J by 5 bases, with 17 bases of the junction left unmatched. CDR1 and CDR2 (germline): SGHAT, FQNNGV. CDR3: CASSSPVVRSGGHEQYF. The CDR3 DNA reads as TGTGCCAGCAGCTCACCGGTTGTAAGGTCGGGAGGCCACGAGCAGTACTTC. The whole variable domain, remainder taken from reference TRBV11-2 and TRBJ2-7, is EAGVAQSPRYKIIEKRQSVAFWCNPISGHATLYWYQQILGQGPKLLIQFQNNGVVDDSQLPKDRFSAERLKGVDSTLKIQPAKLEDSAVYLCASSSPVVRSGGHEQYFGPGTRLTVT.

The rearrangement uses TRBV5-6 and TRBJ2-3; TRBD2 aligns across 8 bases. The CDR3 consists of 16 residues. J was trimmed by 4 bases and V by 5 bases; bases with no gene match: 12. From germline, CDR1 is SGHDT and CDR2 YYEEEE. The CDR3 here is CASSPGLAINPDTQYF. Written as DNA, the CDR3 is TGTGCCAGCAGTCCTGGACTAGCAATTAATCCAGATACGCAGTATTTT.

The rearrangement uses TRBV27 and TRBJ2-7, with 9 bases matching TRBD1. Trimming at V came to 4 bases and at J to 4 bases, leaving 14 bases not matched to a gene. CDR3 length: 17 amino acids. CDR1 MNHEY and CDR2 SMNVEV come from the germline V gene (reference sequence). The CDR3 region is CASSSRPPGQGVYEQYF. The DNA for the CDR3 is TGTGCCAGCAGTTCACGACCTCCGGGACAGGGAGTATACGAGCAGTACTTC.

The CDR3, as DNA: TGCAGTGCTACTAAACTTACTGAAGCTTTCTTT. The encoded protein is CSATKLTEAFF. The chain is built from TRBV20-1 and TRBJ1-1; D not resolved. The length of the CDR3 is 11 residues. Germline V gene sequence: CDR1 DFQATT, CDR2 SNEGSKA (reference sequence). The germline V and J ends were trimmed by 4 bases and 5 bases, with 8 bases remaining between them.

This sequence joins TRBV29-1 and TRBJ2-4; 8 nucleotides match TRBD1. Germline trimming cut 6 bases from V and 1 base from J; bases unmatched to any gene: 11. The germline gives CDR1 SQVTM, CDR2 ANQGSEA. The CDR3 runs to 16 residues. The CDR3 coding sequence is TGCAGCGTCAAAATGACAGGGGTGCGGGCCAAAAACATTCAGTACTTC. Its protein is CSVKMTGVRAKNIQYF.

This chain uses TRBV7-6 with TRBJ1-4; a weak D match, TRBD1 (6 bases). V gave up 4 bases and J gave up 6 bases, with 9 bases separating them. CDR3 size: 13 residues. Germline loops: CDR1 SGHVS, CDR2 FNYEAQ. The chain's CDR3 is CASSSYRDEKLFF. The CDR3 DNA follows: TGTGCCAGCAGCTCTTACAGGGATGAAAAACTGTTTTTT.

This clone was found a few times. The CDR3 sequence is CASSSDGRWNTQYF. CDR3 DNA: TGTGCCAGCAGCTCCGACGGGAGGTGGAATACGCAGTATTTT. The chain couples TRBV5-6 to TRBJ2-3; 7 positions agree with TRBD2. Germline assignment: CDR1 SGHDT and CDR2 YYEEEE. The CDR3 totals 14 residues. Losses at the gene ends were 3 bases for V and 7 bases for J; bases not matched to a gene: 8.

V is TRBV7-3 and J is TRBJ1-1, with TRBD1 matching 8 bases. CDR1 and CDR2 (germline): SGHTA, FQGTGA. V trimming: 2 bases; J trimming: 6 bases; junction bases outside the gene matches: 5. The length of the CDR3 is 14 residues. In nucleotides, the CDR3 is TGTGCCAGCAGCTTATGGCAGGGGGCGTCTGAAGCTTTCTTT. It translates to CASSLWQGASEAFF.

The rearrangement links TRBV7-9 to TRBJ2-7; D not certain. Trimming left V 2 bases short and J 7 bases short, with 6 bases between. Germline V gives CDR1 SEHNR, CDR2 FQNEAQ (reference sequence). This CDR3 has 11 amino acids. CDR3 region: CASSLSWEQYF. CDR3 nucleotides: TGTGCCAGCAGCTTAAGCTGGGAGCAGTACTTC.

The chain joins TRBV5-4 to TRBJ1-1; TRBD1 aligns across 8 bases. V shed 0 bases, J shed 4 bases, and the junction held 8 bases outside the gene matches. CDR1 and CDR2 (germline): SGHNT, YYREEE (reference sequence). The length of the CDR3 is 16 residues. The CDR3 spells CASSLEGRGLGTEAFF. CDR3 nucleotides: TGTGCCAGCAGCTTGGAGGGCAGGGGGCTTGGCACTGAAGCTTTCTTT.